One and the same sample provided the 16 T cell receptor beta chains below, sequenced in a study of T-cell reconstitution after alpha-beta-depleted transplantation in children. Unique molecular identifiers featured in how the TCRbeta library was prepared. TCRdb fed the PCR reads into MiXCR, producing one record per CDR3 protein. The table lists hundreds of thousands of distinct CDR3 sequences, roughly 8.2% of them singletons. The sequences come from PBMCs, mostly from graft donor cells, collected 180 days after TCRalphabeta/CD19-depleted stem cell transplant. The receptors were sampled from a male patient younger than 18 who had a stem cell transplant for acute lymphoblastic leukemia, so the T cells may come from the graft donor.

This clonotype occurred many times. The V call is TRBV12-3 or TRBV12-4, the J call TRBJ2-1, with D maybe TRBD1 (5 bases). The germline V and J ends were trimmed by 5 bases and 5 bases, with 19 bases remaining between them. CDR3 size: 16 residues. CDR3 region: CASSLEGQGRDNEQFF. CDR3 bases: TGTGCCAGCAGTCTAGAAGGGCAGGGTCGCGACAATGAGCAGTTCTTC.

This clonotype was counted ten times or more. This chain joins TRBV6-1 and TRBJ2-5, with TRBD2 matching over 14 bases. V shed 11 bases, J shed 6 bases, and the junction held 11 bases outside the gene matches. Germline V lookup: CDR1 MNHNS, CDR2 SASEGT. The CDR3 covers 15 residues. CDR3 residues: CASSPGTSGRQTQYF. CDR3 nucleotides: TGTGCCTCCTCTCCCGGGACTAGCGGGAGACAGACCCAGTACTTC.

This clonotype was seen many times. The chain's CDR3 is CASSPRSEDSYEQYF. CDR3 nucleotides: TGTGCCAGCAGCCCACGGAGTGAGGACTCCTACGAGCAGTACTTC. V usage is TRBV7-3 and J usage is TRBJ2-7; D unclear. Germline CDR1 SGHTA, CDR2 FQGTGA. V was pared by 5 bases and J by 0 bases, with 14 bases between. The length of the CDR3 is 15 residues.

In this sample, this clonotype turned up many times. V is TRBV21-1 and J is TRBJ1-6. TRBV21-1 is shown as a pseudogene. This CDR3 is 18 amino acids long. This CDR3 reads CASSKGKGPYSYNSPLHF. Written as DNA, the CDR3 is TGTGCCAGCAGCAAAGGAAAAGGGCCTTACTCCTATAATTCACCCCTCCACTTT.

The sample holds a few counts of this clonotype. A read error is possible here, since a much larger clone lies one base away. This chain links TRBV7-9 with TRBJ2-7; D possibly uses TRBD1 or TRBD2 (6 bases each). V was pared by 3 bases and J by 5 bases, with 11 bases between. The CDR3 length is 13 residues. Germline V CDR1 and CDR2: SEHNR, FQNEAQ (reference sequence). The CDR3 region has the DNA TGTGCCAGCAGCTTCGGGGGCAGAGACGAGCAGTACTTC. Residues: CASSFGGRDEQYF.

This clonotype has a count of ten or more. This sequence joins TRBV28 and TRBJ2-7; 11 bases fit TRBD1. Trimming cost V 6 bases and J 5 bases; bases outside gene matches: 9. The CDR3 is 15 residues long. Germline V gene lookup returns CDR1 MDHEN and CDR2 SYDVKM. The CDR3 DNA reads TGTGCCAGCAGCTCATCGGACAGGGGGCACGACGAGCAGTACTTC. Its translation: CASSSSDRGHDEQYF.

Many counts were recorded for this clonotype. CDR3 region: CSVCQGATGGYTF. CDR3 nucleotides: TGCAGCGTTTGTCAGGGGGCTACGGGTGGCTACACCTTC. The chain couples TRBV29-1 to TRBJ1-2, with 8 bases aligning to TRBD1. Trimming removed 5 bases from V and 7 bases from J; junction bases left unmatched: 9. Germline lookup yields CDR1 SQVTM and CDR2 ANQGSEA. The CDR3 has 13 residues.

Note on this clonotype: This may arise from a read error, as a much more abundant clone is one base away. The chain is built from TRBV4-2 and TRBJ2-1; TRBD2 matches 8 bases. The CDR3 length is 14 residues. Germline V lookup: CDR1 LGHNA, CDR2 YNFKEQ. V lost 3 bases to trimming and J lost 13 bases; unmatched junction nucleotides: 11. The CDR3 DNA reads TGTGCCAGCAGCCACCAGCGGGAGAGTAGGGACCAGTTCTTC. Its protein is CASSHQRESRDQFF.

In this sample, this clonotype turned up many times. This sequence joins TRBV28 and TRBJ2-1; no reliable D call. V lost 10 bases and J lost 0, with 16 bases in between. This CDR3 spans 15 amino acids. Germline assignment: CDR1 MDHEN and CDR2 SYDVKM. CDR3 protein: CAISPGRSSYNEQFF. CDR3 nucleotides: TGTGCCATCTCACCCGGCAGGAGCTCCTACAATGAGCAGTTCTTC.

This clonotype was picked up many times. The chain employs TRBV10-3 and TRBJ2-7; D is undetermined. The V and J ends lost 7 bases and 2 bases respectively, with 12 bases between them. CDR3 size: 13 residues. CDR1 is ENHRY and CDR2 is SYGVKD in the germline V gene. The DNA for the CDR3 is TGTGCCATCACCACGGCAGTAGCCTACGAGCAGTACTTC. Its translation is CAITTAVAYEQYF.

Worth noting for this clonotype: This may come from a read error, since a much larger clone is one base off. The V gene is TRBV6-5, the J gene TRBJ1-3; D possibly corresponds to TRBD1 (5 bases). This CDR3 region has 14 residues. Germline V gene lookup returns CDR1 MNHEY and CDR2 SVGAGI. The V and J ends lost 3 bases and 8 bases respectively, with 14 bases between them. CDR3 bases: TGTGCCAGCAGTTATCTGCGACAGAGGGACACCATATATTTT. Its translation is CASSYLRQRDTIYF.

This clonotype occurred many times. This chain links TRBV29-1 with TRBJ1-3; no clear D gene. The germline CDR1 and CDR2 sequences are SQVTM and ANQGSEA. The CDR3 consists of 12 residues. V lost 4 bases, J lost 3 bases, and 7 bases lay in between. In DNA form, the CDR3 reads TGCAGCGTTGCTGAGATTGGAAACACCATATATTTT. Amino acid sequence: CSVAEIGNTIYF.

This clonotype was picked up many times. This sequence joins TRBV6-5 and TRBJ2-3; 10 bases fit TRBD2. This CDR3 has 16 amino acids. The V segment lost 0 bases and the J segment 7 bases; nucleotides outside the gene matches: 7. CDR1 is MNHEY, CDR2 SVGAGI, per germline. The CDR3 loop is CASSYSFSGRIYTQYF. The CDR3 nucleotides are TGTGCCAGCAGTTACTCTTTTAGCGGGAGGATCTATACGCAGTATTTT.

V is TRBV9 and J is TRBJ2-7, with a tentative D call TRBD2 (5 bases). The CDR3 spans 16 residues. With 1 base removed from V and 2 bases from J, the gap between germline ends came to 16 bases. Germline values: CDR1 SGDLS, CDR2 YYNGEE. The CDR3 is CASSVTAFGVTYEQYF. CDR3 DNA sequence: TGTGCCAGCAGCGTAACCGCCTTCGGGGTTACCTACGAGCAGTACTTC.

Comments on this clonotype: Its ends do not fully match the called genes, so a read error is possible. In nucleotides, the CDR3 is TGTGCCAGCAGCCGTGTCACCCGGGAGCTGTTTTTT. This codes for CASSRVTRELFF. The chain couples TRBV7-3 to TRBJ2-2; D gene uncertain. The CDR3 spans 12 residues. Looked up from germline, CDR1 is SGHTA and CDR2 is FQGTGA.

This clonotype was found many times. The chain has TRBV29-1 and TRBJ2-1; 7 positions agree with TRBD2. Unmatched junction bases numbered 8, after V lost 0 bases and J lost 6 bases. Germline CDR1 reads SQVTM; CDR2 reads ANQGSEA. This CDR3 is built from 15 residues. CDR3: CSVEEGRASRNEQFF. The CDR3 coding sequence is TGCAGCGTTGAAGAAGGGAGGGCCAGCCGCAATGAGCAGTTCTTC.